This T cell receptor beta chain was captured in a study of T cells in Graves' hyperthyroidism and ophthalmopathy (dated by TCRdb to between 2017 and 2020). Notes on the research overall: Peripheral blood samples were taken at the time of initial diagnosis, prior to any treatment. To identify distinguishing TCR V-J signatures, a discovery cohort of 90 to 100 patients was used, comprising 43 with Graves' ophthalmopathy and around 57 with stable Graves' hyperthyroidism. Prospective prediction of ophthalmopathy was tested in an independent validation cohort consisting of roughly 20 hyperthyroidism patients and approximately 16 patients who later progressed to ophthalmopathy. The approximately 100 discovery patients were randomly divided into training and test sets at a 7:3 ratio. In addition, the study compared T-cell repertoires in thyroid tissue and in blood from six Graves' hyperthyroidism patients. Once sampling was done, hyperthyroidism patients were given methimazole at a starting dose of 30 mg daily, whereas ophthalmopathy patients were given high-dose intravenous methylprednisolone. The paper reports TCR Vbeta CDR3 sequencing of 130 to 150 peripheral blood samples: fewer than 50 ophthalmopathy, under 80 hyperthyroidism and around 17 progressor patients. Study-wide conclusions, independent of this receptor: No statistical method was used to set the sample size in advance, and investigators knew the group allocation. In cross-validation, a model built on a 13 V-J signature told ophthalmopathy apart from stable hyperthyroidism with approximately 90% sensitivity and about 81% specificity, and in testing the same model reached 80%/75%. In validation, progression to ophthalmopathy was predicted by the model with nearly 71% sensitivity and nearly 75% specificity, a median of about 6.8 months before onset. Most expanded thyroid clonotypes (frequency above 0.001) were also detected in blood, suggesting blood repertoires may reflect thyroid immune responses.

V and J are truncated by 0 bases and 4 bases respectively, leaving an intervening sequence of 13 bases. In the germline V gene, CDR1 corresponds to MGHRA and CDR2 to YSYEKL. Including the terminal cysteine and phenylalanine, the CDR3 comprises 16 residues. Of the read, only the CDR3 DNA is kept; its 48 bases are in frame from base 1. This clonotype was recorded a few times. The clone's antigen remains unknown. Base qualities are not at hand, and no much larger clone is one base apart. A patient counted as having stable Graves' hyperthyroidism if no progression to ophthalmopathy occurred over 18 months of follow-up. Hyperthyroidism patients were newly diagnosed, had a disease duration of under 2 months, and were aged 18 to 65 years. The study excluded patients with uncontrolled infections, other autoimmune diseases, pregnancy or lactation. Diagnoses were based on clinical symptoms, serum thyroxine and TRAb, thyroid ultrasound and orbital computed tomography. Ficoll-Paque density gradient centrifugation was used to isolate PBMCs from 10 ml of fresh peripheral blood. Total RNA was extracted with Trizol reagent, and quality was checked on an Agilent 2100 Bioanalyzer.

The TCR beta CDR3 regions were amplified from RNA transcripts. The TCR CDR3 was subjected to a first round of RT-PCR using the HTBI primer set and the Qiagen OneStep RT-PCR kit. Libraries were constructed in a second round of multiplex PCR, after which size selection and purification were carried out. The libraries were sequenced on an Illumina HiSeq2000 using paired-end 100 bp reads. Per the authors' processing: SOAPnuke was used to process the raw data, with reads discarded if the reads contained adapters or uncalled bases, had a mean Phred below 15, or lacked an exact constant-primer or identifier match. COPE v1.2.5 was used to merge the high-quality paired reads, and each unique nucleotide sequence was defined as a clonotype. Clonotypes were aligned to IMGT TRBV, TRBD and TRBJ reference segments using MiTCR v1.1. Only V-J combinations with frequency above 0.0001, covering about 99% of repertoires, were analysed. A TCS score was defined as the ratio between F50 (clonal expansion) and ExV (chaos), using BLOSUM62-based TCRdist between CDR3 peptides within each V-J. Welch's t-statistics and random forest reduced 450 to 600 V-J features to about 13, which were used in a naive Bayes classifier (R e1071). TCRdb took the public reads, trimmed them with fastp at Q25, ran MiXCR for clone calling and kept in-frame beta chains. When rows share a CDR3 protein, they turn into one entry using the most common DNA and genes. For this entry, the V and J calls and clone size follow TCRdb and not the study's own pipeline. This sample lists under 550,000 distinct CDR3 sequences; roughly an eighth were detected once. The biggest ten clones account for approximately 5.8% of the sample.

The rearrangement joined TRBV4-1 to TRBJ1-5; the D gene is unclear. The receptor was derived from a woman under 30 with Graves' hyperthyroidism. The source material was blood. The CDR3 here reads CASSQDFRGSNQPQHF. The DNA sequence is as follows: TGCGCCAGCAGCCAAGACTTTCGGGGTAGTAATCAGCCCCAGCATTTT.